This entry describes one T cell receptor (beta chain). The entry originates in a study of blood T cell repertoires in COVID-19. TCRdb's table, derived via immunoSEQ multiplex PCR, lists solely in-frame clones and lacks some. Of approximately 80,000 clones in the sample, around 85% were seen once. CDR3 length: 13 amino acids. Trimming cost V 4 bases and J 7 bases; bases outside gene matches: 7. CDR1 is SGDLS and CDR2 is YYNGEE in the germline V gene. This receptor was obtained from a woman aged 80 or older with COVID-19, enrolled during active disease. The chain recombines TRBV9 with TRBJ2-7; 8 bases line up with TRBD1. Sequenced: peripheral blood. This chain's CDR3 is CASSFGQGGEQYF. The CDR3 bases are TGTGCCAGCAGCTTCGGACAGGGTGGGGAGCAGTACTTC.